The clone carrying this TCR beta chain was observed a few times. Antigen: not known. This specimen belongs to a study of early T cells in non-severe SARS-CoV-2 infection. About the study: The study sequenced bulk RNA from unsorted whole blood, with chains unpaired. General observations from the study: A preference for anti-spike CD8 responses marked VDJdb matching, which missed private and CD4 specificities.

The library protocol tagged individual cDNA molecules with unique molecular identifiers. TCRdb re-called the 5' RACE reads through MiXCR, storing one row per CDR3 protein. The data show about 110,000 distinct CDR3 sequences, 9% to 13% seen once. The CDR3 extends over 13 amino acids. J gave up 3 bases and V 6 bases, and 3 bases lay outside the gene matches. In germline, CDR1 is MNHNY, CDR2 SVGAGI (reference sequence). The sample was whole blood. This sequence was found in an adult who was a healthcare worker with PCR-confirmed SARS-CoV-2 infection or an uninfected control (not recorded which). This chain joins TRBV6-6 and TRBJ1-2; 8 nucleotides line up with TRBD1. The CDR3 DNA is TGTGCCAGCAGCAAGGGACAGGACTATGGCTACACCTTC. Translating it yields CASSKGQDYGYTF.